This TCR beta chain was recorded in a study of CD4+ T cells in melanoma. General study points: Diverse differentiation states were reported for melanoma neoantigen-specific CD4+ T cells.

This CDR3 contains 19 residues. With 5 bases clipped from V and 4 bases from J, the junction kept 17 bases outside the gene matches. The germline V gene encodes CDR1 SGHTA and CDR2 FQGNSA. Of note for this clone: Its cognate antigen is unknown.

Sequencing was performed with immunoSEQ multiplex PCR; in TCRdb, only in-frame clones are kept and a portion is missing. The table has some 150,000 clones, approximately 91% seen once. The chain employs TRBV7-2 and TRBJ2-5, with 12 nucleotides matching TRBD2. The clonotype was recovered from a human donor with melanoma. The chain's CDR3 is CASSQRGPSGLAGLETQYF. CDR3 in DNA: TGTGCCAGCAGCCAACGAGGGCCCTCCGGACTAGCGGGGTTAGAGACCCAGTACTTC.